The 17 T cell receptor beta chains presented below share a single source sample, sequenced in a study of shared clonotypes between healthy human individuals. Only in-frame clones appear in the TCRdb table, and some are missing; sequencing was by immunoSEQ multiplex PCR. The data hold 2 million to 2.5 million clones, with approximately 95% observed a single time. Sequencing used naive CD4+ T cells sorted from blood. The subset is: CD45RA+ positively selected. The receptors derive from a young man in good health.

V usage is TRBV30 and J usage is TRBJ2-7; D may be TRBD2 (6 bases). CDR3 length equals 13 residues. V dropped 3 bases and J dropped 0 bases, with 9 bases sitting between them. Germline values: CDR1 GTSNPN, CDR2 SVGIG (reference sequence). CDR3 bases: TGTGCCTGGAGGGGGGGAGTCTCCTACGAGCAGTACTTC. Residues: CAWRGGVSYEQYF.

On this clone: At the DNA level, this CDR3 is encoded by other sequences in the same sample as well. The V and J genes are TRBV5-1 and TRBJ1-4; 7 bases match TRBD1. The CDR3 sequence is 14 residues long. Unmatched junction bases numbered 3, after V lost 4 bases and J lost 3 bases. The germline CDR1 and CDR2 sequences are SGHRS and YFSETQ. CDR3 sequence: CASSLTGPNEKLFF. The CDR3 nucleotides read TGCGCCAGCAGCCTGACAGGGCCTAATGAAAAACTGTTTTTT.

The rearrangement joins TRBV4-3 to TRBJ2-1; TRBD2 might be the D (5 bases). The CDR3 spans 15 residues. Germline values: CDR1 LGHNA, CDR2 YSLEER. V was shortened by 2 bases and J by 7 bases, with 15 bases between the two germline ends. The CDR3 DNA sequence: TGCGCCAGCAGCCAAAGGAGGCTAGCTGGTAATGAGCAGTTCTTC. Translated, it gives CASSQRRLAGNEQFF.

The chain combines TRBV28 with TRBJ2-5; D is undetermined. Between the trimmed V and J ends, which lost 6 bases and 5 bases, there was a span of 13 bases. The CDR3 spans 13 residues. CDR1 and CDR2 from the germline V gene are MDHEN and SYDVKM. Here the CDR3 DNA reads TGTGCCAGCAGCCCCTATCTCGCGGAGACCCAGTACTTC. Translation: CASSPYLAETQYF.

The V and J genes are TRBV5-1 and TRBJ1-3; TRBD1 matches at 7 bases. V was pared by 4 bases and J by 4 bases, with 8 bases of the junction left unmatched. Germline CDR1 and CDR2: SGHRS and YFSETQ. The CDR3 length is 15 residues. In DNA form, the CDR3 reads TGCGCCAGCAGCCCCAATCCGGGACAGGGAAACACCATATATTTT. Its translation is CASSPNPGQGNTIYF.

V is TRBV2 and J is TRBJ1-1; weak D call: TRBD1 (5 bases). The CDR3 spans 14 residues. V gave up 7 bases and J gave up 1 base, with 13 bases separating them. CDR1 SNHLY and CDR2 FYNNEI come from the germline V gene. The CDR3 DNA follows: TGTGCCAGCACCGTGGATAGGGGGAACACTGAAGCTTTCTTT. Its protein is CASTVDRGNTEAFF.

This chain connects TRBV19 to TRBJ2-5; TRBD2 matches at 12 bases. V trimming: 8 bases; J trimming: 5 bases; junction bases outside the gene matches: 3. The CDR3 has 13 amino acids. The germline V gene encodes CDR1 LNHDA and CDR2 SQIVND (reference sequence). The CDR3 is CASSGTSGETQYF. For the CDR3, the DNA is TGTGCCAGTTCCGGGACTAGCGGGGAGACCCAGTACTTC.

The chain recombines TRBV6-1 with TRBJ2-7, with 12 bases aligning to TRBD2. Per the germline V gene, CDR1 is MNHNS and CDR2 is SASEGT. J was trimmed by 4 bases and V by 7 bases; bases with no gene match: 11. This CDR3 region has 16 residues. The CDR3 loop reads CASIGASGGAQYEQYF. The DNA of the CDR3 is TGTGCCAGCATTGGAGCTAGCGGGGGGGCGCAGTACGAGCAGTACTTC.

The chain couples TRBV5-4 to TRBJ2-7, with D unclear. Germline V gives CDR1 SGHNT, CDR2 YYREEE (reference sequence). The CDR3 has 14 amino acids. Trimming pared 2 bases from V and 2 bases from J, leaving 11 bases between. The CDR3 spells CASSFELSTYEQYF. The DNA for the CDR3 is TGTGCCAGCAGCTTCGAACTATCCACCTACGAGCAGTACTTC.

This clone was counted between two and nine times. This sequence joins TRBV28 and TRBJ1-2; the D gene is possibly TRBD1 (6 bases). The CDR3 runs to 14 residues. The germline CDR1 and CDR2 sequences are MDHEN and SYDVKM. The germline V and J ends were trimmed by 2 bases and 4 bases, with 11 bases remaining between them. CDR3 DNA sequence: TGTGCCAGCAGTTTAGGGGGCTCTCCCTATGGCTACACCTTC. This sequence encodes CASSLGGSPYGYTF.

Note on this clone: Distinct nucleotide sequences in the sample also encode this CDR3. The gene calls are TRBV20-1 and TRBJ2-3; D remains unclear. Trimming took off 3 bases at V and 4 bases at J, with 5 bases between the two ends. The CDR3 runs 11 residues. From germline, CDR1 is DFQATT and CDR2 SNEGSKA (reference sequence). CDR3 coding DNA: TGCAGTGCTAGTCTTGCAGATACGCAGTATTTT. Translating gives CSASLADTQYF.

The chain has TRBV7-6 and TRBJ2-7; D gene unclear. Per the germline V gene, CDR1 is SGHVS and CDR2 is FNYEAQ. CDR3 length equals 15 residues. Trimming took 2 bases from V and 5 from J, leaving 16 bases between them. The CDR3 loop is CASSLNVRAQNEQYF. The CDR3, as DNA: TGTGCCAGCAGCTTAAATGTAAGGGCGCAGAACGAGCAGTACTTC.

V gene TRBV5-6 combines with J gene TRBJ1-4; D is possibly TRBD1 (5 bases). CDR1 and CDR2 from the germline V gene are SGHDT and YYEEEE. Trimming removed 4 bases at V and 5 bases at J, with 18 bases between. The CDR3 contains 16 residues. CDR3 residues: CASSQVIRDGNEKLFF. The CDR3 DNA sequence: TGTGCCAGCAGCCAAGTGATCAGGGATGGGAATGAAAAACTGTTTTTT.

The CDR3 sequence: CASSLAGLAGALEQFF. The CDR3 DNA follows: TGCGCCAGCAGCTTGGCGGGACTAGCGGGAGCCCTTGAGCAGTTCTTC. V is TRBV5-1 and J is TRBJ2-1; 14 bases line up with TRBD2. The CDR3 loop spans 16 amino acids. Germline CDR1 SGHRS, CDR2 YFSETQ. Trimming at V came to 0 bases and at J to 9 bases, leaving 5 bases not matched to a gene.

The sample holds one count of this clone. This CDR3 is CASSFSGTYNEQFF. In DNA form, the CDR3 reads TGCGCCAGCAGCTTCTCGGGGACTTACAATGAGCAGTTCTTC. This rearrangement joins TRBV5-1 to TRBJ2-1, with D perhaps matching TRBD2 (6 bases). Germline-derived CDR1 and CDR2 are SGHRS and YFSETQ. The CDR3 runs to 14 residues. Deletions cut 2 bases from V and 4 bases from J, with 10 bases between.

The V call is TRBV2, the J call TRBJ1-1; D is uncertain. The CDR3 is made up of 14 amino acids. Trimming cost V 5 bases and J 0 bases, with 10 bases left between them. Germline CDR1 and CDR2: SNHLY and FYNNEI. The CDR3: CASSTEEMNTEAFF. The CDR3 DNA reads TGTGCCAGCAGTACCGAAGAAATGAACACTGAAGCTTTCTTT.

This chain joins TRBV7-3 and TRBJ2-1; D is unclear. CDR1 SGHTA and CDR2 FQGTGA come from the germline V gene. CDR3 size: 15 residues. The ends were cut back, 4 bases at V and 0 bases at J, with 10 bases in the middle. This CDR3 reads CASSSFRDSYNEQFF. The CDR3 nucleotides read TGTGCCAGCAGCTCCTTCAGAGACTCCTACAATGAGCAGTTCTTC.